The clone carrying this T cell receptor beta chain has a count of ten or more. Its target is not known. One entry per CDR3 protein, called by TCRdb with MiXCR from the 5' RACE reads. The sample has around 490,000 distinct CDR3 sequences; roughly 5.2% are singletons. This record belongs to a study of CD8 T cells in ankylosing spondylitis. The V end was cut by 4 bases, the J end by 3 bases, with 12 bases between. CDR3 size: 14 residues. The germline gives CDR1 SGHTA, CDR2 FQGNSA. General study points: Ankylosing spondylitis blood seemed to carry a telltale TCR beta motif made of about 8 highly homologous variants.

The specimen was blood, either unsorted or a sorted T cell fraction (not recorded which). The chain combines TRBV7-2 with TRBJ1-1, with D uncertain. This TCR derives from a male donor with ankylosing spondylitis. The chain's CDR3 is CASSYLRRDTEAFF. DNA for the CDR3: TGTGCCAGCAGCTACCTAAGGCGAGACACTGAAGCTTTCTTT.